This entry describes one TCR beta chain. Its antigen is unknown. This entry is derived from a study of T cells in Graves' hyperthyroidism and ophthalmopathy. The source material, RNA transcripts, was used to amplify TCR beta CDR3 regions. The study used the HTBI primer set for a first-round RT-PCR of the TCR CDR3. TCRdb called the multiplex PCR reads again in MiXCR, with one record for every CDR3 protein. The sample holds 490,000 or so distinct CDR3 sequences, 46% seen once. Findings and limits, study-wide: Separation of ophthalmopathy from stable hyperthyroidism was achieved by a 13 V-J model. In blood, most of the thyroid clonotypes expanded above 0.001 were also present.

The CDR3 has 13 residues. In germline, CDR1 is SNHLY, CDR2 FYNNEI. The ends were cut back, 6 bases at V and 5 bases at J, with 13 bases in the middle. Patients showing uncontrolled infection, other autoimmune disease, pregnancy or lactation were ineligible. The sample was peripheral blood or thyroid tissue (not recorded which). The sequence was collected from an adult woman with Graves' disease, either hyperthyroidism or ophthalmopathy (not recorded which). The V gene is TRBV2, the J gene TRBJ2-5; TRBD1 is a possible D gene (6 bases). CDR3 protein: CASRSGTRETQYF. The CDR3 bases are TGTGCCAGCAGATCCGGGACACGGGAGACCCAGTACTTC.